A single sample is the source of the 32 T cell receptor beta chains below, sequenced in a study of cytomegalovirus exposure and HLA in healthy donors. PCR primers comprised 60 Vbeta and 13 Jbeta primers. The repertoire was sequenced with immunoSEQ multiplex PCR; TCRdb's copy has only in-frame clones and lacks some. The table lists 84,000 or so clones, under 80% of them singletons. Sequencing used PBMCs. The receptors derive from a male donor in good health and CMV-seronegative.

The gene calls are TRBV19 and TRBJ2-7; 10 nucleotides align to TRBD2. This CDR3 has 14 amino acids. The V segment lost 6 bases and the J segment 6 bases; nucleotides outside the gene matches: 8. The germline V gene has CDR1 LNHDA and CDR2 SQIVND (reference sequence). The chain's CDR3 is CASRFLAGDGEQYF. CDR3 sequence (DNA): TGTGCCAGTAGATTTCTAGCGGGGGATGGCGAGCAGTACTTC.

The chain links TRBV4-2 to TRBJ1-3; 7 nucleotides agree with TRBD1. This CDR3 comprises 18 residues. After removal of 3 bases from V and 0 bases from J, the junction contained 11 bases not matched to a gene. Germline lookup yields CDR1 LGHNA and CDR2 YNFKEQ. The CDR3 loop is CASSHPGAGGSSGNTIYF. In nucleotides, the CDR3 is TGTGCCAGCAGCCACCCCGGGGCAGGGGGAAGCTCTGGAAACACCATATATTTT.

The chain links TRBV4-1 to TRBJ1-2; TRBD1 might be the D (6 bases). Germline CDR1 is MGHRA and CDR2 is YSYEKL. CDR3 length: 14 amino acids. Trimming took off 0 bases at V and 2 bases at J, with 7 bases between the two ends. The CDR3 nucleotides read TGCGCCAGCAGCCAAGAACAGGGAAACTATGGCTACACCTTC. It is translated as CASSQEQGNYGYTF.

The chain is built from TRBV9 and TRBJ2-3; TRBD1 agrees at 9 bases. Germline assignment: CDR1 SGDLS and CDR2 YYNGEE. The CDR3 has 15 residues. Germline trimming cut 6 bases from V and 3 bases from J; bases unmatched to any gene: 8. The CDR3 coding sequence is TGTGCCAGCACTGGGACAGGGAAGGATACAGATACGCAGTATTTT. Translating gives CASTGTGKDTDTQYF.

The chain joins TRBV10-1 to TRBJ2-3; D is possibly TRBD2 (5 bases). This CDR3 spans 15 amino acids. Germline loops: CDR1 WNHNN, CDR2 SYGVQD (reference sequence). The V end lost 4 bases, the J end lost 1 base, and 12 bases lay between the germline ends. The CDR3 DNA is TGCGCCAGCAGTGTGGGGAGATTAGGCACAGATACGCAGTATTTT. This encodes CASSVGRLGTDTQYF.

The J gene is TRBJ1-1, the V gene TRBV19; unclear D gene. The CDR3 consists of 14 residues. V was cut by 5 bases and J by 0 bases, with 10 bases left in between. Germline loops: CDR1 LNHDA, CDR2 SQIVND (reference sequence). CDR3 sequence: CASSPTGMNTEAFF. The CDR3 bases are TGTGCCAGTAGTCCCACGGGAATGAACACTGAAGCTTTCTTT.

This clone was counted many times. This sequence joins TRBV2 and TRBJ1-5; D not certain. This CDR3 region has 12 residues. Germline V gene sequence: CDR1 SNHLY, CDR2 FYNNEI. Trimming removed 7 bases from V and 5 bases from J, with 9 bases in between. CDR3 bases: TGTGCCAGCAAAACGGTTTATCAGCCCCAGCATTTT. Translation gives CASKTVYQPQHF.

The genes are TRBV12-5 and TRBJ2-1, with unresolved D. The CDR3 is 14 amino acids. The V and J ends lost 1 base and 0 bases respectively, with 4 bases between them. Per the germline V gene, CDR1 is LGHNT and CDR2 is FRNRAP. The CDR3 nucleotides are TGTGCTAGTGGTTTGGGGAGCTCCTACAATGAGCAGTTCTTC. Protein: CASGLGSSYNEQFF. The variable domain in full, with the rest retrieved from reference TRBV12-5 and TRBJ2-1, is DARVTQTPRHKVTEMGQEVTMRCQPILGHNTVFWYRQTMMQGLELLAYFRNRAPLDDSGMPKDRFSAEMPDATLATLKIQPSEPRDSAVYFCASGLGSSYNEQFFGPGTRLTVL.

This sequence joins TRBV2 and TRBJ2-2; D call uncertain. Per germline, CDR1 SNHLY and CDR2 FYNNEI. The V end was cut by 1 base, the J end by 6 bases, with 6 bases between. This CDR3 has 13 amino acids. CDR3 residues: CASSEVVSGELFF. CDR3 DNA sequence: TGTGCCAGCAGTGAAGTAGTATCCGGGGAGCTGTTTTTT.

CDR3 sequence: CASSPLGQGVAFF. CDR3 sequence (DNA): TGTGCCAGCAGTCCACTCGGACAGGGGGTGGCTTTCTTT. The V and J genes are TRBV28 and TRBJ1-1; 10 bases agree with TRBD1. The germline V gene has CDR1 MDHEN and CDR2 SYDVKM. This CDR3 has 13 residues. Losses at the gene ends were 5 bases for V and 11 bases for J; bases not matched to a gene: 8.

Details on this clone: The germline gene is not matched at one end of the junction; a read error may be the cause. The CDR3 here is CSSSLASTEAFF. CDR3 coding DNA: TGTTCCAGCAGCTTAGCTAGCACTGAAGCTTTCTTT. The chain employs TRBV7-9 and TRBJ1-1; D is ambiguous. Germline-derived CDR1 and CDR2 are SEHNR and FQNEAQ (reference sequence). The CDR3 length is 12 residues.

This clone has a handful of counts. The chain employs TRBV5-6 and TRBJ2-3; TRBD1 matches at 9 bases. The J segment lost 4 bases and the V segment lost 3 bases, leaving 9 bases of the junction unmatched. Germline V gene data show CDR1 as SGHDT and CDR2 as YYEEEE. The CDR3 extends over 16 amino acids. CDR3 nucleotides: TGTGCCAGCAGCTCCAGGAACAGGGGGCAAGCAGATACGCAGTATTTT. It codes for CASSSRNRGQADTQYF.

The CDR3, as DNA: TGCGCCAGCAGCTTCCCCGGGACAGGGAACTCCTGGGAGCAGTACTTC. This sequence encodes CASSFPGTGNSWEQYF. The chain employs TRBV5-1 and TRBJ2-7; 9 bases match TRBD1. The CDR3 consists of 16 residues. V lost 2 bases to trimming and J lost 7 bases; unmatched junction nucleotides: 13. In germline, CDR1 is SGHRS, CDR2 YFSETQ.

The rearrangement links TRBV21-1 to TRBJ2-1; the table's TRBD2 call for D was not verified on the DNA. TRBV21-1 is noted as a pseudogene. There are 23 residues in the CDR3. In DNA form, the CDR3 reads TGTGCCAGCAGCAAGTCGAACCTAGGACCGAGGGGGACTAGCGGGAGCACCTACAATGAGCAGTTCTTC. Its protein product is CASSKSNLGPRGTSGSTYNEQFF.

The V call is TRBV7-3, the J call TRBJ2-3; perhaps TRBD1 as D (6 bases). CDR3 size: 13 residues. Germline V gene data show CDR1 as SGHTA and CDR2 as FQGTGA. The V and J ends lost 5 bases and 3 bases respectively, with 9 bases between them. The CDR3 coding sequence is TGTGCCAGCAGCATTACAGGGACAGATACGCAGTATTTT. This codes for CASSITGTDTQYF.

This sequence joins TRBV4-1 and TRBJ2-7; perhaps TRBD1 as D (6 bases). In germline, CDR1 is MGHRA, CDR2 YSYEKL. The V end was cut by 0 bases, the J end by 12 bases, with 12 bases between. CDR3 size: 12 residues. DNA for the CDR3: TGCGCCAGCAGCCAAGATGGCGAGACAGGGTACTTC. It encodes CASSQDGETGYF.

This chain uses TRBV5-1 with TRBJ1-2; D not resolved. This CDR3 is 15 amino acids long. The germline V gene has CDR1 SGHRS and CDR2 YFSETQ. V gave up 0 bases and J gave up 6 bases, with 15 bases separating them. The CDR3 DNA follows: TGCGCCAGCAGCTTGGATTTTGAGGAAAACAATGGCTACACCTTC. Its protein product is CASSLDFEENNGYTF.

With regard to this clone: In the same sample, other DNA sequences code for this CDR3. The chain is built from TRBV19 and TRBJ1-1; D is unresolved. Per the germline V gene, CDR1 is LNHDA and CDR2 is SQIVND (reference sequence). Trimming pared 1 base from V and 2 bases from J, leaving 8 bases between. The CDR3 contains 14 residues. Written as DNA, the CDR3 is TGTGCCAGTAGTATAGCCGGCGGAAACACTGAAGCTTTCTTT. This translates into CASSIAGGNTEAFF.

The chain combines TRBV5-6 with TRBJ1-5; D gene uncertain. The CDR3 extends over 14 amino acids. Germline V gives CDR1 SGHDT, CDR2 YYEEEE. Trimming stripped 3 bases from V and 3 bases from J, with 10 bases between. CDR3 DNA sequence: TGTGCCAGCAGCTCGAGGCTGAACAATCAGCCCCAGCATTTT. This gives the protein CASSSRLNNQPQHF.

Turning to this clone: A junction boundary mismatches the germline segment, possibly from a read error. This chain connects TRBV7-9 to TRBJ2-6; 9 bases align to TRBD1. Germline CDR1 is SEHNR and CDR2 is FQNEAQ (reference sequence). The CDR3 covers 18 residues. Written as DNA, the CDR3 is TGTGCCAGCAGCCAGAGAAGACAGGGGGGCGCAGGGGCCAACGGCCTGACTTTC. As protein: CASSQRRQGGAGANGLTF.

In this sample, this clone turned up once. The chain links TRBV5-4 to TRBJ1-4; 7 bases match TRBD1. V was pared by 4 bases and J by 2 bases, with 2 bases of the junction left unmatched. CDR1 is SGHNT, CDR2 YYREEE, per germline (reference sequence). The CDR3 runs 14 residues. CDR3 coding DNA: TGTGCCAGCAGCCAGACAGGGACTAATGAAAAACTGTTTTTT. The encoded protein is CASSQTGTNEKLFF.

This clone was counted a few times. The chain employs TRBV5-8 and TRBJ1-2, with TRBD1 identical over 7 bases. V lost 5 bases and J lost 2; bases outside the gene matches: 9. The CDR3 totals 15 residues. CDR1 and CDR2 from the germline V gene are SGHTS and YDEGEE. The DNA of the CDR3 is TGTGCCAGCAGACGCGGACAGGAAAACAACTATGGCTACACCTTC. Protein product: CASRRGQENNYGYTF.

The chain combines TRBV19 with TRBJ1-5; 8 bases are a match to TRBD1. The germline V gene encodes CDR1 LNHDA and CDR2 SQIVND (reference sequence). Losses at the gene ends were 7 bases for V and 9 bases for J; bases not matched to a gene: 14. This CDR3 comprises 15 residues. The CDR3 DNA follows: TGTGCCAGTACCGGGACAGGCGGAGAAAAGGGGCCCCAGCATTTT. Amino acids: CASTGTGGEKGPQHF.

The genes are TRBV6-5 and TRBJ2-7; a weak D match, TRBD2 (6 bases). With 5 bases removed from V and 8 bases from J, the gap between germline ends came to 10 bases. Germline V gene lookup returns CDR1 MNHEY and CDR2 SVGAGI. This CDR3 has 11 residues. CDR3 amino acids: CASSQGLQQYF. DNA for the CDR3: TGTGCCAGCAGTCAGGGACTTCAGCAGTACTTC.

This clone was found a few times. The CDR3 coding sequence is TGTGCCAGCAGCCCGGGGATGGGACAGGGGAGCTCTGGGGCCAACGTCCTGACTTTC. Its translation is CASSPGMGQGSSGANVLTF. This chain connects TRBV11-3 to TRBJ2-6; 10 bases line up with TRBD1. J gave up 0 bases and V 5 bases, and 10 bases lay outside the gene matches. Germline CDR1 reads SGHNT; CDR2 reads YENEEA. The CDR3 runs 19 residues.

The chain recombines TRBV5-1 with TRBJ1-6; weak D call: TRBD1 (6 bases). The CDR3 length is 16 residues. Germline V gene sequence: CDR1 SGHRS, CDR2 YFSETQ. V gave up 0 bases and J gave up 3 bases, with 10 bases separating them. CDR3 residues: CASSLEGENYNSPLHF. DNA of the CDR3: TGCGCCAGCAGCTTGGAGGGGGAGAACTATAATTCACCCCTCCACTTT.

This sequence joins TRBV7-2 and TRBJ2-5; D gene ambiguous. From germline, CDR1 is SGHTA and CDR2 FQGNSA. Trimming shortened V by 3 bases and J by 5 bases, and 10 bases separated the two germline ends. The length of the CDR3 is 13 residues. DNA for the CDR3: TGTGCCAGCAGCTTGGGCCCACAGGAGACCCAGTACTTC. It codes for CASSLGPQETQYF.

The rearrangement uses TRBV28 and TRBJ2-1; the match to TRBD1 covers 11 bases. V lost 4 bases to trimming and J lost 8 bases; unmatched junction nucleotides: 7. The CDR3 sequence is 15 residues long. CDR1 is MDHEN and CDR2 is SYDVKM in the germline V gene. Written as DNA, the CDR3 is TGTGCCAGCAGTTACCGGGACAGGGGGGGTTATGAGCAGTTCTTC. Translating it yields CASSYRDRGGYEQFF. Complete variable domain (other parts from reference TRBV28 and TRBJ2-1): DVKVTQSSRYLVKRTGEKVFLECVQDMDHENMFWYRQDPGLGLRLIYFSYDVKMKEKGDIPEGYSVSREKKERFSLILESASTNQTSMYLCASSYRDRGGYEQFFGPGTRLTVL.

In this sample, this clone turned up a few times. V and J are TRBV23-1 and TRBJ2-2; D gene uncertain. TRBV23-1 is placed among ORFs of uncertain function. The V gene lost 1 base and the J gene lost 3 bases, with 9 bases spanning the gap. The CDR3 covers 15 residues. The CDR3 nucleotides are TGCGCCAGCAGTCAATGCAGGTTTGACACCGGGGAGCTGTTTTTT. Its translation: CASSQCRFDTGELFF.

The chain is built from TRBV7-9 and TRBJ1-1; 11 bases agree with TRBD1. V was pared by 0 bases and J by 5 bases, with 5 bases of the junction left unmatched. The germline CDR1 and CDR2 sequences are SEHNR and FQNEAQ (reference sequence). CDR3 length: 16 residues. CDR3 protein: CASSLAGGDRGTEAFF. Written as DNA, the CDR3 is TGTGCCAGCAGCTTAGCAGGGGGGGACAGGGGGACTGAAGCTTTCTTT.

J is TRBJ1-1 and V is TRBV11-2, with D perhaps matching TRBD1 (5 bases). Trimming took 1 base from V and 5 from J, leaving 17 bases between them. The CDR3 runs to 16 residues. Germline loops: CDR1 SGHAT, CDR2 FQNNGV. CDR3 coding DNA: TGTGCCAGCAGCTTAGGTAGGGGTGGCGGGGCGACTGAAGCTTTCTTT. Its protein product is CASSLGRGGGATEAFF.

The chain couples TRBV5-1 to TRBJ1-1, with D possibly matching TRBD1 (6 bases). The CDR3 spans 14 residues. V dropped 3 bases and J dropped 5 bases, with 14 bases sitting between them. CDR1 and CDR2 (germline): SGHRS, YFSETQ. The CDR3 nucleotides read TGCGCCAGCAGCTCGTTCAGGGGAAGAACTGAAGCTTTCTTT. Translation gives CASSSFRGRTEAFF.